The clone carrying this T cell receptor (beta chain) turned up a few times. As originally analysed: Estimation of nucleated cell counts relied on the amplification of reference gene primers. TCRdb's table, derived via immunoSEQ multiplex PCR, lists solely in-frame clones and lacks some. Clone size and V and J calls were adopted from that table, with D and trimming inferred from the DNA. Of around 140,000 clones listed, roughly 84% are singletons. Germline V gene sequence: CDR1 KGHDR, CDR2 SFDVKD. The germline V and J ends were trimmed by 6 bases and 4 bases, with 11 bases remaining between them. The CDR3 loop spans 13 amino acids. The sample originates from a study of blood T cell repertoires in COVID-19. Overall study: Samples of COVID-19 (acute and convalescent) were obtained from the United States, Italy and Spain. T cells, B-cell-depleted T cells, or PBMCs provided the cDNA or gDNA that served as material.

Sequencing input: peripheral blood. The chain recombines TRBV24-1 with TRBJ1-1, with a tentative D call TRBD1 (6 bases). This receptor was obtained from a man between 60 and 70 years old with acute or convalescent COVID-19. In DNA form, the CDR3 reads TGTGCCACCAGTCAGGGGATGAGCACTGAAGCTTTCTTT. Amino acid sequence: CATSQGMSTEAFF.